These 20 T cell receptor beta chains share one sample of origin, sequenced in a study of T cell responses to AZD1222 COVID-19 vaccine. Profiling relied on immunoSEQ multiplex PCR, and the TCRdb table lists in-frame clones only, not all of them. This table has approximately 110,000 clones, around 88% appearing once. Sequences were derived from peripheral blood, sampled on day 0 of AZD1222 vaccination. The receptors shown here come from an adult in good health.

This clone has just one count. The chain uses TRBV24-1 and TRBJ1-3, with 9 bases that match TRBD1. V lost 2 bases to trimming and J lost 8 bases; unmatched junction nucleotides: 3. The CDR3 consists of 14 residues. Germline loops: CDR1 KGHDR, CDR2 SFDVKD. The CDR3 nucleotides are TGTGCCACCAGTGATTCGACAGGGGGGGACACCATATATTTT. As protein: CATSDSTGGDTIYF.

This clone was seen more than once but under ten times. The rearrangement links TRBV21-1 to TRBJ2-1. TRBV21-1 is a pseudogene locus. The CDR3 is 16 residues long. This CDR3 reads CASSKEWGPEGDEQFF. The CDR3 nucleotides are TGTGCCAGCAGCAAAGAATGGGGGCCGGAGGGGGATGAGCAGTTCTTC.

The chain couples TRBV10-3 to TRBJ2-1; D possibly matches TRBD1 or TRBD2 (5 bases each). The germline V gene encodes CDR1 ENHRY and CDR2 SYGVKD. There are 14 residues in the CDR3. V lost 2 bases, J lost 0 bases, and 5 bases lay in between. As DNA, the CDR3 is TGTGCCATCAGTGAGGGGGGCTCCTACAATGAGCAGTTCTTC. Protein product: CAISEGGSYNEQFF.

This chain joins TRBV6-2 or TRBV6-3 and TRBJ1-2, with 7 nucleotides matching TRBD1. The CDR3 has 17 amino acids. Germline V gene sequence: CDR1 MNHEY, CDR2 SVGEGT. Trimming at V came to 2 bases and at J to 3 bases, leaving 12 bases not matched to a gene. The DNA of the CDR3 is TGTGCCAGCAGTTACAGCGTCAGGGGGAGAAATTACTATGGCTACACCTTC. Its translation: CASSYSVRGRNYYGYTF.

This chain links TRBV6-6 with TRBJ1-6; D is perhaps TRBD1 (5 bases). Germline-derived CDR1 and CDR2 are MNHNY and SVGAGI (reference sequence). This CDR3 has 17 amino acids. V was clipped by 5 bases and J by 1 base, with 15 bases between them. The CDR3 spells CASSRRGLLSYNSPLHF. The CDR3 DNA is TGTGCCAGCAGTCGCCGGGGGTTGCTATCCTATAATTCACCCCTCCACTTT.

The V call is TRBV4-1, the J call TRBJ1-3; D is possibly TRBD1 (6 bases). In germline, CDR1 is MGHRA, CDR2 YSYEKL. Trimming cost V 4 bases and J 0 bases, with 10 bases left between them. The CDR3 totals 15 residues. CDR3 sequence: CASSPGGLSGNTIYF. Here the CDR3 DNA reads TGCGCCAGCAGCCCGGGGGGGCTCTCTGGAAACACCATATATTTT.

This chain uses TRBV20-1 with TRBJ2-5; D is unclear. The CDR3 runs 14 residues. V lost 3 bases and J 5 bases, leaving 16 bases between the germline ends. Germline V gives CDR1 DFQATT, CDR2 SNEGSKA (reference sequence). CDR3 coding DNA: TGCAGTGCTAGTTCCGGACCCTCCGGGGAGACCCAGTACTTC. Translating it yields CSASSGPSGETQYF.

This chain uses TRBV3-1 (or the pseudogene TRBV3-2) with TRBJ1-1; tentatively, D is TRBD1 (5 bases). This CDR3 contains 15 residues. The ends were cut back, 4 bases at V and 3 bases at J, with 15 bases in the middle. Germline-derived CDR1 and CDR2 are LGHDT and YNNKEL (reference sequence). CDR3 amino acids: CASSPPGFSDTEAFF. The CDR3 nucleotides read TGTGCCAGCAGCCCTCCAGGGTTCAGTGACACTGAAGCTTTCTTT.

In this sample, this clone turned up a few times. The V gene is TRBV7-2, the J gene TRBJ1-1; D is unclear. V shed 5 bases and J shed 2 bases, with 12 bases lying between them. The germline CDR1 and CDR2 sequences are SGHTA and FQGNSA. The CDR3 spans 14 residues. The CDR3 reads CASSNTAFNTEAFF. CDR3 sequence (DNA): TGTGCCAGCAGCAACACAGCGTTTAACACTGAAGCTTTCTTT.

A few counts support this clone. The V call is TRBV18, the J call TRBJ1-1; a weak D match, TRBD1 (5 bases). V lost 0 bases and J lost 2, with 10 bases in between. The CDR3 totals 15 residues. Germline V lookup: CDR1 KGHSH, CDR2 LQKENI. The CDR3 DNA reads TGTGCCAGCTCACCACCGGGGGGAATAAACACTGAAGCTTTCTTT. This translates into CASSPPGGINTEAFF.

This clone has more than one count but fewer than ten. V usage is TRBV4-3 and J usage is TRBJ1-6, with 8 bases matching TRBD1. Per the germline V gene, CDR1 is LGHNA and CDR2 is YSLEER. After removal of 2 bases from V and 8 bases from J, the junction contained 2 bases not matched to a gene. CDR3 length: 14 residues. CDR3 coding DNA: TGCGCCAGCAGCCAACAGGGGGCGGATTCACCCCTCCACTTT. Amino acids: CASSQQGADSPLHF.

The rearrangement uses TRBV6-6 and TRBJ2-3, with D tentatively TRBD1 or TRBD2 (6 bases each). V was trimmed by 4 bases and J by 2 bases, leaving 13 bases between them. The CDR3 contains 15 residues. Germline V lookup: CDR1 MNHNY, CDR2 SVGAGI (reference sequence). The CDR3 region is CASSSMGGNTDTQYF. Here the CDR3 DNA reads TGTGCCAGCAGTTCCATGGGGGGCAACACAGATACGCAGTATTTT.

The chain is built from TRBV7-2 and TRBJ2-1, with 9 positions matching TRBD2. V lost 0 bases, J lost 3 bases, and 3 bases stayed unmatched. The CDR3 is 16 residues long. Germline V gene sequence: CDR1 SGHTA, CDR2 FQGNSA. The CDR3: CASSLAGGGGYNEQFF. CDR3 coding DNA: TGTGCCAGCAGCTTAGCTGGCGGGGGGGGCTACAATGAGCAGTTCTTC. Drawing the rest from reference TRBV7-2 and TRBJ2-1, the complete variable domain is GAGVSQSPSNKVTEKGKDVELRCDPISGHTALYWYRQSLGQGLEFLIYFQGNSAPDKSGLPSDRFSAERTGGSVSTLTIQRTQQEDSAVYLCASSLAGGGGYNEQFFGPGTRLTVL.

The genes are TRBV2 and TRBJ2-6; D gene uncertain. V was shortened by 8 bases and J by 0 bases, with 17 bases between the two germline ends. CDR1 and CDR2 (germline): SNHLY, FYNNEI. The CDR3 is 17 amino acids. The CDR3 region has the DNA TGTGCCAGCTCCCCACGGGCCACCAACTCTGGGGCCAACGTCCTGACTTTC. Protein sequence: CASSPRATNSGANVLTF.

This clone has a handful of counts. The chain uses TRBV28 and TRBJ2-3; D ambiguous. Germline CDR1 is MDHEN and CDR2 is SYDVKM. Trimming pared 7 bases from V and 2 bases from J, leaving 16 bases between. The length of the CDR3 is 15 residues. The chain's CDR3 is CASISSPSFTDTQYF. DNA for the CDR3: TGTGCCAGCATTTCTTCCCCCTCATTCACAGATACGCAGTATTTT.

CDR3 DNA sequence: TGTGCCAGCAGCTCCGGGACAGAAGACGAGCAGTACTTC. This gives the protein CASSSGTEDEQYF. This chain links TRBV7-2 with TRBJ2-7, with TRBD1 matching 7 bases. This CDR3 has 13 residues. The germline V gene encodes CDR1 SGHTA and CDR2 FQGNSA. V lost 4 bases and J lost 5; bases outside the gene matches: 5.

The chain couples TRBV9 to TRBJ1-4; D perhaps matches TRBD1 (6 bases). The germline V gene encodes CDR1 SGDLS and CDR2 YYNGEE. The CDR3 runs 14 residues. Trimming cost V 1 base and J 8 bases, with 12 bases left between them. The CDR3 here is CASSVMGHGEKLFF. In DNA, the CDR3 is TGTGCCAGCAGCGTAATGGGACACGGCGAAAAACTGTTTTTT.

This clone was seen a handful of times. The chain is built from TRBV6-2 or TRBV6-3 and TRBJ1-1; TRBD1 might be the D (5 bases). CDR3 size: 15 residues. V shed 4 bases and J shed 4 bases, with 16 bases lying between them. The germline CDR1 and CDR2 sequences are MNHEY and SVGEGT. CDR3 region: CASSSPAPGPTEAFF. In DNA, the CDR3 is TGTGCCAGCAGTTCCCCCGCGCCGGGGCCCACTGAAGCTTTCTTT.

As DNA, the CDR3 is TGTGCCAGCTCACCACCCATCGACACCACTAACTATGGCTACACCTTC. This codes for CASSPPIDTTNYGYTF. The genes are TRBV18 and TRBJ1-2; D remains ambiguous. Germline CDR1 is KGHSH and CDR2 is LQKENI. V lost 0 bases and J 0 bases, leaving 11 bases between the germline ends. The CDR3 has 16 amino acids.

This chain's CDR3 is CASSFSSGDISYEQYF. The CDR3 region has the DNA TGCGCCAGCAGCTTCTCTAGCGGGGATATCTCCTACGAGCAGTACTTC. The rearrangement uses TRBV5-1 and TRBJ2-7, with TRBD2 identical over 9 bases. The length of the CDR3 is 16 residues. Looked up from germline, CDR1 is SGHRS and CDR2 is YFSETQ. The V segment lost 2 bases and the J segment 0 bases; nucleotides outside the gene matches: 6.